The clone carrying this TCR beta chain was detected only a few times. Its antigen is unknown. The sample comes from a study of cytomegalovirus exposure and HLA in healthy donors. General study points: Most of the TCR beta V segments (in an earlier analysis) were productive either about 87% or about 30% of the time. It was reportedly the case that the classifier diagnosed cytomegalovirus status with high specificity and sensitivity. The authors later linked a missense DCLRE1C variant to TCR beta V- and J-gene trimming. Most TCR sequences were rare, but some public TCRs occurred in many donors.

The V gene's germline CDR1 is SGHTA and CDR2 FQGNSA. The CDR3 covers 16 residues. The V end was cut by 7 bases, the J end by 0 bases, with 18 bases between. Vbeta (60) and Jbeta (13) primers were used in the PCR. Generated by immunoSEQ multiplex PCR, the TCRdb table keeps only in-frame clones and is missing some. The sample consists of over 110,000 clones, approximately 80% of them appearing once. This sequence joins TRBV7-2 and TRBJ1-1; D is unclear. The sequence was collected from a woman aged 40 to 50 in good health and CMV-seropositive. The sequenced material came from PBMCs. For the CDR3, the DNA is TGTGCCAGCACCTCAATCGAGCACAGAGTGAACACTGAAGCTTTCTTT. Amino acids: CASTSIEHRVNTEAFF.